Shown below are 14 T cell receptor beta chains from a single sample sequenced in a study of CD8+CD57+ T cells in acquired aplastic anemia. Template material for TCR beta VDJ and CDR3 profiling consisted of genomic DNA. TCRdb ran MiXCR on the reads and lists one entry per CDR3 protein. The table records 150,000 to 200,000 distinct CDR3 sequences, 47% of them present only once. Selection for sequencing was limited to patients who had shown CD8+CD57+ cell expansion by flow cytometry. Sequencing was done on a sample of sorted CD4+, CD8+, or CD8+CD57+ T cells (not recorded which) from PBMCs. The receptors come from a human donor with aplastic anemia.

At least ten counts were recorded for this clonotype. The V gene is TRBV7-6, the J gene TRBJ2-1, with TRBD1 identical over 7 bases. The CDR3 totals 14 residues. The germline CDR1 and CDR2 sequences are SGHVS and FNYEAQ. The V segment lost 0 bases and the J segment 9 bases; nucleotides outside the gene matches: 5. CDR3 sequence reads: CASSLATGELEQFF. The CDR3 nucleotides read TGTGCCAGCAGCTTAGCTACAGGGGAACTTGAGCAGTTCTTC. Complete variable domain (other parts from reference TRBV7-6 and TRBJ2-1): GAGVSQSPRYKVTKRGQDVALRCDPISGHVSLYWYRQALGQGPEFLTYFNYEAQQDKSGLPNDRFSAERPEGSISTLTIQRTEQRDSAMYRCASSLATGELEQFFGPGTRLTVL.

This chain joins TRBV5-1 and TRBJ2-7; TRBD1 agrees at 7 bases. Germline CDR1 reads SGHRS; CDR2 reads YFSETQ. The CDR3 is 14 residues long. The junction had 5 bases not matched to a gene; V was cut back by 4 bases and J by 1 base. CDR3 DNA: TGCGCCAGCAGCGCACAGGGGATTTCCTACGAGCAGTACTTC. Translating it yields CASSAQGISYEQYF.

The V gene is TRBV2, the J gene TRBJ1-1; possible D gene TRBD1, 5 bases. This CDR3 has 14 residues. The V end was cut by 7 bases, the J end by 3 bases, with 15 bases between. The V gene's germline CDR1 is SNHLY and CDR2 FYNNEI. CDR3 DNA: TGTGCCAGCACCGGGGGGGTTTTCGACACTGAAGCTTTCTTT. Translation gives CASTGGVFDTEAFF.

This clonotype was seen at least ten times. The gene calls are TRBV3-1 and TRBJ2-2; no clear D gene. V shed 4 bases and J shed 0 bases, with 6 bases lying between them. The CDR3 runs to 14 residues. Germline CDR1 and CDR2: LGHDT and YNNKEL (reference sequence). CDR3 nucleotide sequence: TGTGCCAGCAGCCCTCTCGCGAACACCGGGGAGCTGTTTTTT. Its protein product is CASSPLANTGELFF.

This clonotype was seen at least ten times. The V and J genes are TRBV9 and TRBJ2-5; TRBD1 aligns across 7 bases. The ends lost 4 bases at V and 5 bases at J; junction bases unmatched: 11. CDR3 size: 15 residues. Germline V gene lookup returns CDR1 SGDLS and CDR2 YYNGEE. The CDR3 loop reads CASSPRRTGVETQYF. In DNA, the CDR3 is TGTGCCAGCAGCCCACGAAGGACAGGTGTGGAGACCCAGTACTTC.

This CDR3 reads CASSAGTPIDTQYF. The CDR3 bases are TGCGCCAGCAGCGCCGGGACACCGATAGATACGCAGTATTTT. The chain joins TRBV5-1 to TRBJ2-3; D perhaps matches TRBD1 (6 bases). The V end lost 4 bases, the J end lost 5 bases, and 14 bases lay between the germline ends. This CDR3 has 14 residues. Germline loops: CDR1 SGHRS, CDR2 YFSETQ.

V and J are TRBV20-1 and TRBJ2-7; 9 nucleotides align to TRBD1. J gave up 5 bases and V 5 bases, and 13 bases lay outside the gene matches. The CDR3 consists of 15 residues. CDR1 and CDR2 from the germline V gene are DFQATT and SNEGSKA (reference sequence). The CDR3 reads CSAVGIGTGMNEQYF. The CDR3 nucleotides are TGCAGTGCTGTAGGAATCGGGACAGGGATGAACGAGCAGTACTTC.

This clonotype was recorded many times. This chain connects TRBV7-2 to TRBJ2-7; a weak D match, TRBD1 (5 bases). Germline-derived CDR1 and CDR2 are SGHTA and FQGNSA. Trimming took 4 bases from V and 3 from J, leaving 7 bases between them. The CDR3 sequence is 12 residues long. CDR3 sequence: CASSSTDYEQYF. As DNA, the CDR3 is TGTGCCAGCAGCTCGACAGACTACGAGCAGTACTTC.

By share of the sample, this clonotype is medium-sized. In DNA, the CDR3 is TGTGCCAGCAGTGTGCCGGGACAGCTTGGGAATGAGCAGTTCTTC. Amino acid sequence: CASSVPGQLGNEQFF. The chain combines TRBV25-1 with TRBJ2-1, with TRBD1 matching over 7 bases. Germline values: CDR1 MGHDK, CDR2 SYGVNS. Germline trimming cut 4 bases from V and 7 bases from J; bases unmatched to any gene: 10. This CDR3 region has 15 residues.

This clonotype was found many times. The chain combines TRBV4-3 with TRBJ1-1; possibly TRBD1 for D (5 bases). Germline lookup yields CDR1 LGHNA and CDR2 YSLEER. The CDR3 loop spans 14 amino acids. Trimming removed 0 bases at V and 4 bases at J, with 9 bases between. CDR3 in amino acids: CASSQDRDFTEAFF. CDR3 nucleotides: TGCGCCAGCAGCCAAGATCGGGACTTCACTGAAGCTTTCTTT.

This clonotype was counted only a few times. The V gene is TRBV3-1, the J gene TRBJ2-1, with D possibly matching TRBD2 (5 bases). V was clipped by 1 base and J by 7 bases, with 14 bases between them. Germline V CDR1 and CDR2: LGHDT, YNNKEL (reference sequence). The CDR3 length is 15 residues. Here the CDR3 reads CASSQGQLVTNEQFF. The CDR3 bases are TGTGCCAGCAGCCAAGGCCAACTAGTTACAAATGAGCAGTTCTTC.

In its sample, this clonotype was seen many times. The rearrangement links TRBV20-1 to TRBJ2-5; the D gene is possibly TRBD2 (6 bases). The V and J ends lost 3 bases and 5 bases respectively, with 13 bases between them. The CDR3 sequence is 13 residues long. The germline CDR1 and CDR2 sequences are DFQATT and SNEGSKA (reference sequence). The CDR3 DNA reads TGCAGTGCTAGCGGGAGAGGTGGCGAGACCCAGTACTTC. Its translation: CSASGRGGETQYF.

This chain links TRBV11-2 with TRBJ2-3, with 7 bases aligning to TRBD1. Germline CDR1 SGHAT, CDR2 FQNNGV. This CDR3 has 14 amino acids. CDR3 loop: CASPPTGSTDTQYF. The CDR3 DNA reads TGTGCTAGTCCCCCGACAGGGAGCACAGATACGCAGTATTTT.

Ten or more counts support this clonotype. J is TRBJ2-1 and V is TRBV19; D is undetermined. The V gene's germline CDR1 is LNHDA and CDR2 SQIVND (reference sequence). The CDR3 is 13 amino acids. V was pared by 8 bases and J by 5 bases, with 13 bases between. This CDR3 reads CASQVRTHNEQFF. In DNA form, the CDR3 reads TGTGCCAGTCAGGTTCGGACCCACAATGAGCAGTTCTTC.